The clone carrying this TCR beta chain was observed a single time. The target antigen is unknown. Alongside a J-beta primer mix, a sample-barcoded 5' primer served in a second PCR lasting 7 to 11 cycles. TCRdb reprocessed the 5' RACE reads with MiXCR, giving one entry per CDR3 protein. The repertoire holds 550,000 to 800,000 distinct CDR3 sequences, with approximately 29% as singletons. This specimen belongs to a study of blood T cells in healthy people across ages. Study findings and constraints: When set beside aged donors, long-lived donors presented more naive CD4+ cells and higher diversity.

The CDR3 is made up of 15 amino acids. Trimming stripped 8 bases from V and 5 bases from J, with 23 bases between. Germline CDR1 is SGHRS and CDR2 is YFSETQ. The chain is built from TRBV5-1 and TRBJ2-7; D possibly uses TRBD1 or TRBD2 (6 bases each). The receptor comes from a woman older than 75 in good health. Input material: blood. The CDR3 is CASSASTGTLNEQYF. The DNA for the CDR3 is TGCGCCAGTAGCGCGTCAACAGGGACTCTCAACGAGCAGTACTTC.